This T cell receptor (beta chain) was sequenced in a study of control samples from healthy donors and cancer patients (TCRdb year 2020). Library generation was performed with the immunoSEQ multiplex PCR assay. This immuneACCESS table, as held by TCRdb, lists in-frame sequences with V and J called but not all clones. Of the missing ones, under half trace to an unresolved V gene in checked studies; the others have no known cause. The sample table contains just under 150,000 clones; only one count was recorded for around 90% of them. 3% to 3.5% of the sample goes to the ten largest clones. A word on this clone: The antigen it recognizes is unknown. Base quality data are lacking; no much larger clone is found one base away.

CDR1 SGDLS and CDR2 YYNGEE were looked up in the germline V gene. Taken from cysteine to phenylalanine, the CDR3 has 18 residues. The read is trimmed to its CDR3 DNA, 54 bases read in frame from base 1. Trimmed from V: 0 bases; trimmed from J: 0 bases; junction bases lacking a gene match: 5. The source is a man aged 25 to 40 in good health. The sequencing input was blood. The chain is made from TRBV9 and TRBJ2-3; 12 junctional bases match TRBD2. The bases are TGTGCCAGCAGCGTAGGACTAGCGGGGGTCCCTAGCACAGATACGCAGTATTTT. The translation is CASSVGLAGVPSTDTQYF.